This T cell receptor beta chain is from a study of tumor-infiltrating lymphocytes in primary liver carcinoma. Blood RNA was derived from unsorted whole blood, and germline DNA was extracted too. Deletions cut 0 bases from V and 2 bases from J, with 12 bases between. Germline CDR1 is SGDLS and CDR2 is YYNGEE. CDR3 length: 16 amino acids. With roughly 540 ng total RNA as template and a constant-region primer, TCR beta cDNA was made. A slightly modified ARM-PCR protocol with three nested multiplex PCR rounds produced these TCR beta libraries. Amplification in the first two PCR rounds was performed using TRBV1-TRBV30 forward primers and a C-beta reverse primer for roughly 9 cycles each. TCRdb reprocessed the multiplex PCR reads with MiXCR, giving one entry per CDR3 protein. The repertoire has a few hundred thousand distinct CDR3 sequences, approximately 58% of them found once; the top ten carry about a sixth.

The specimen sequenced was peripheral blood. The J gene is TRBJ2-1, the V gene TRBV9; a weak D match, TRBD1 (5 bases). This TCR derives from a woman aged 25 to 39 with primary liver carcinoma and hepatitis B virus infection. CDR3 loop: CASSVGGLGAYNEQFF. The CDR3 DNA follows: TGTGCCAGCAGCGTAGGGGGCTTGGGCGCCTACAATGAGCAGTTCTTC.